Listed here are 9 T cell receptor beta chains from one sample, sequenced in a study of human T cells and chemical hapten exposure. TCRdb re-analysed the RACE reads in MiXCR, keeping a single row per CDR3 protein. The sample contains roughly 120,000 distinct CDR3 sequences, 9% to 14% of which appear only once. Time point reported: patch test 1, 2 weeks after DPC sensitization. As to treatment: therapeutic diphenylcyclopropenone sensitization with weekly scalp DPC. The specimen comprised whole blood, sampled in connection with sensitization to the hapten diphenylcyclopropenone (DPC). The receptors derive from a woman aged 45-65 years with alopecia areata. Some clones in this sample may be carry-over from other donors' samples.

This clonotype was detected many times. The V call is TRBV18, the J call TRBJ2-5; D ambiguous. The CDR3 is made up of 14 amino acids. The germline V gene encodes CDR1 KGHSH and CDR2 LQKENI. Deletions cut 0 bases from V and 2 bases from J, with 7 bases between. The CDR3 coding sequence is TGTGCCAGCTCACCACCGAACTTGCAAGAGACCCAGTACTTC. Its translation is CASSPPNLQETQYF.

Turning to this clonotype: The conserved closing phenylalanine or tryptophan is absent in this CDR3, likely reflecting a read error. The chain employs TRBV18 and TRBJ2-5; D not resolved. The germline CDR1 and CDR2 sequences are KGHSH and LQKENI. The CDR3 extends over 12 amino acids. Trimming took off 4 bases at V and 1 base at J, with 4 bases between the two ends. The CDR3: CASSLSQETQYI. For the CDR3, the DNA is TGTGCCAGCTCACTCAGCCAAGAGACCCAGTACATC.

The rearrangement links TRBV19 to TRBJ2-5, with D perhaps matching TRBD2 (6 bases). Germline V lookup: CDR1 LNHDA, CDR2 SQIVND (reference sequence). V lost 4 bases, J lost 3 bases, and 24 bases lay in between. The CDR3 covers 18 residues. CDR3 sequence: CASSKERLAGGGKETQYF. CDR3 sequence (DNA): TGTGCCAGTAGTAAGGAGCGACTTGCAGGAGGAGGGAAAGAGACCCAGTACTTC.

The CDR3 DNA reads TGCAGTGCTAGCCGGGACTTAGATCAGCCCCAGCATTTT. Protein: CSASRDLDQPQHF. J is TRBJ1-5 and V is TRBV20-1, with D maybe TRBD1 (5 bases). Trimming shortened V by 3 bases and J by 5 bases, and 11 bases separated the two germline ends. CDR3 length equals 13 residues. Germline V lookup: CDR1 DFQATT, CDR2 SNEGSKA (reference sequence).

This clonotype was seen at least ten times. The chain is built from TRBV12-3 or TRBV12-4 and TRBJ1-6; D might be TRBD1 (5 bases). Trimming took off 0 bases at V and 6 bases at J, with 12 bases between the two ends. The CDR3 loop spans 16 amino acids. The CDR3 region is CASSLALGQFNSPLHF. CDR3 sequence (DNA): TGTGCCAGCAGTTTAGCGCTGGGGCAGTTTAATTCACCCCTCCACTTT.

The rearrangement links TRBV12-3 or TRBV12-4 to TRBJ1-4; D perhaps matches TRBD1 (6 bases). There are 14 residues in the CDR3. Deletions cut 6 bases from V and 5 bases from J, with 13 bases between. This chain's CDR3 is CASSRQVGNEKLFF. The CDR3 DNA follows: TGTGCCAGCAGCCGACAGGTGGGGAATGAAAAACTGTTTTTT.

This clonotype came up many times. This chain joins TRBV29-1 and TRBJ2-7; D might be TRBD1 (6 bases). The CDR3 is 14 residues long. The V gene's germline CDR1 is SQVTM and CDR2 ANQGSEA. The V end was cut by 6 bases, the J end by 0 bases, with 15 bases between. CDR3 nucleotides: TGCAGCGTAATAAGTGACAGGAGCTCCTACGAGCAGTACTTC. It yields the protein CSVISDRSSYEQYF.

This clonotype was counted many times. The chain links TRBV28 to TRBJ2-7, with D possibly TRBD1 on 6 matching bases. The CDR3 spans 14 residues. Trimming removed 6 bases from V and 4 bases from J, with 16 bases in between. Germline CDR1 MDHEN, CDR2 SYDVKM. The CDR3: CASRRGFGIYEQYF. In nucleotides, the CDR3 is TGTGCCAGCAGAAGGGGGTTCGGGATTTACGAGCAGTACTTC.

A remark on this clonotype: No conserved phenylalanine or tryptophan is present at the end of the CDR3, so a read error is the likely explanation. This CDR3 reads CASSIAGTSGREDEQFL. The CDR3 region has the DNA TGCGCCAGCAGCATAGCCGGGACTAGCGGGAGGGAGGATGAGCAGTTCCTC. V gene TRBV5-1 combines with J gene TRBJ2-1; 16 bases match TRBD2. The junction had 9 bases not matched to a gene; V was cut back by 4 bases and J by 8 bases. In germline, CDR1 is SGHRS, CDR2 YFSETQ. The CDR3 sequence is 17 residues long.